This T cell receptor (beta chain) was identified in a study of STAT5B mutations in CD4+ large granular lymphocyte leukemia. Findings and caveats of the study: Compared with healthy controls (2/35), patient top clones favored TRBV06 (8/27). Patient CD4-sorted repertoires stayed more clonal than healthy ones after leukemic-clone removal.

Assay: immunoSEQ multiplex PCR; the TCRdb copy retains only in-frame clones and omits some. The sample consists of tens of thousands of clones, approximately 84% of them appearing once. The germline V gene encodes CDR1 SGHRS and CDR2 YFSETQ. The V end was cut by 3 bases, the J end by 4 bases, with 13 bases between. CDR3 length: 14 residues. About this clone: Its matching antigen is unknown.

The receptor was derived from a human donor in good health. What was sequenced was CD4+ T cells from blood buffy coats. The chain carries TRBV5-1 and TRBJ1-1; D is ambiguous. This chain's CDR3 is CASSSQGQFTEAFF. CDR3 nucleotides: TGCGCCAGCAGCTCCCAAGGGCAATTCACTGAAGCTTTCTTT.